Reported below is one T cell receptor beta chain. Relapses following autologous stem cell transplantation were seen in all patients, with brentuximab vedotin exposure varying. The data are from a study of PD-1 blockade in classical Hodgkin lymphoma. Sequencing was performed with immunoSEQ multiplex PCR; in TCRdb, only in-frame clones are kept and a portion is missing. Of about 97,000 clones listed, around four fifths are singletons. Here the sequenced sample was peripheral blood mononuclear cells (PBMCs), taken at baseline. The TCR sequence derives from a human donor with classical Hodgkin lymphoma.

The CDR3 nucleotides read TGTGCCAGCAGCTTTCCCCCAAGGGGAGGAGGAGCCTACAATGAGCAGTTCTTC. The encoded protein is CASSFPPRGGGAYNEQFF. The rearrangement joins TRBV5-4 to TRBJ2-1, with a tentative D call TRBD2 (6 bases). This CDR3 contains 18 residues. The germline V gene has CDR1 SGHNT and CDR2 YYREEE (reference sequence). Deletions cut 2 bases from V and 2 bases from J, with 20 bases between.